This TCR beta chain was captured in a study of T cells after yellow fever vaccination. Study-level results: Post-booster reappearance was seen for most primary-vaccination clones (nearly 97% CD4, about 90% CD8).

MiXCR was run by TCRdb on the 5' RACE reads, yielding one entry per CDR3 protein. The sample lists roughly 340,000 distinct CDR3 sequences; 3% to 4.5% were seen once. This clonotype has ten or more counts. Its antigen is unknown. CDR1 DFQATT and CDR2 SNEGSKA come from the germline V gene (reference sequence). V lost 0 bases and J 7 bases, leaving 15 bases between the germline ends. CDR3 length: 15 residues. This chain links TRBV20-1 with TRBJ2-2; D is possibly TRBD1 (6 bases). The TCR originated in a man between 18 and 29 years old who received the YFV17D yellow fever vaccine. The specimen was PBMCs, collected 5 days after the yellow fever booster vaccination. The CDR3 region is CSARERGNYIGELFF. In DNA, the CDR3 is TGCAGTGCTAGAGAGAGGGGGAATTATATCGGGGAGCTGTTTTTT.